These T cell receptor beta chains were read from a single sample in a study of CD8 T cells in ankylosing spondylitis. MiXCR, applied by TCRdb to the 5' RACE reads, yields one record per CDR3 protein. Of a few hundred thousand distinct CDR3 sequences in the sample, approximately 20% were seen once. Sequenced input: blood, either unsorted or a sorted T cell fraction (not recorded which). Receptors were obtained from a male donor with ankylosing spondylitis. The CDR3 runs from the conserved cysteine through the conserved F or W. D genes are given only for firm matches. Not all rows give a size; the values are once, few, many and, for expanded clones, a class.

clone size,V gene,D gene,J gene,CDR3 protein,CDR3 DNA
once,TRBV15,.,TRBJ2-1,CATSREVGRVYNEQFF,TGTGCCACCAGCAGAGAAGTGGGTAGGGTCTACAATGAGCAGTTCTTC
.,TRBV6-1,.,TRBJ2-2,CASITRGRHGELFF,TGTGCCAGCATCACAAGGGGTCGGCACGGGGAGCTGTTTTTT
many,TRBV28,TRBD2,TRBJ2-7,CASSLYGRFYEQYF,TGTGCCAGCAGTTTATACGGGAGGTTTTACGAGCAGTACTTC
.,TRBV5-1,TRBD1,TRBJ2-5,CASSAGQVKTQYF,TGCGCCAGCAGCGCCGGACAGGTTAAGACCCAGTACTTC
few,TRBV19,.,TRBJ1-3,CASSQGPSSGNTIYF,TGTGCCAGTAGTCAAGGGCCGAGCTCTGGAAACACCATATATTTT
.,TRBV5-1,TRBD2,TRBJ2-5,CASSDLAGTTATQYF,TGCGCCAGCAGCGACCTAGCGGGCACGACGGCGACCCAGTACTTC
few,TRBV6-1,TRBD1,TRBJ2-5,CASPLGQGNIQETQYF,TGTGCCAGCCCGTTGGGACAGGGAAACATCCAAGAGACCCAGTACTTC
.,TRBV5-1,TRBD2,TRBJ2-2,CASSLWTSSHTGELFF,TGCGCCAGCAGCCTGTGGACTAGCAGTCACACCGGGGAGCTGTTTTTT
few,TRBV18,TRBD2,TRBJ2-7,CASSFGLAGVEQYF,TGTGCCAGCTCCTTTGGACTAGCGGGAGTTGAGCAGTACTTC
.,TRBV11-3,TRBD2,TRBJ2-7,CASSFSGTVSYEQYF,TGTGCCAGCAGCTTTAGCGGGACCGTCTCCTACGAGCAGTACTTC
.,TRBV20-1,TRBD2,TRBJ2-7,CSAHPTSVFLGSYEQYF,TGCAGTGCTCACCCTACTAGCGTGTTCTTAGGCTCCTACGAGCAGTACTTC
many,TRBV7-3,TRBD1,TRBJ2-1,CASSVQGARYNEQFF,TGTGCCAGCAGCGTACAGGGGGCTAGGTACAATGAGCAGTTCTTC
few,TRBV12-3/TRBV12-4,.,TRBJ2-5,CASSYRPYQETQYF,TGTGCCAGCAGTTACAGACCGTACCAAGAGACCCAGTACTTC
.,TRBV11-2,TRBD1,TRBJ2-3,CASSLGMEGTGPRF,TGTGCCAGCAGCTTAGGGATGGAGGGGACAGGGCCGCGTTTT
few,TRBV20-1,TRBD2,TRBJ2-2,CSVAGATGELFF,TGCAGTGTTGCGGGAGCCACCGGGGAGCTGTTTTTT
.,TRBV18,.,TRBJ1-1,CASSPGAGPTEAFF,TGTGCCAGCTCACCAGGGGCCGGGCCCACTGAAGCTTTCTTT
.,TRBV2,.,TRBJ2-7,CASSEDTGEDEQYF,TGTGCCAGCAGTGAAGATACAGGGGAGGACGAGCAGTACTTC
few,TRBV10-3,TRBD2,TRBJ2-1,CAIRNAPGLAGGGGEQFF,TGTGCCATCAGGAACGCACCGGGACTAGCGGGAGGAGGAGGTGAGCAGTTCTTC
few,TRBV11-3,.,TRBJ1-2,CASSFSASYGYTF,TGTGCCAGCAGCTTCTCCGCTTCCTATGGCTACACCTTC
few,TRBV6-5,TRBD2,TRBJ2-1,CASSYSRGLAGAAEQFF,TGTGCCAGCAGTTATTCGAGGGGACTAGCGGGAGCAGCTGAGCAGTTCTTC
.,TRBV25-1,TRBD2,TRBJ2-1,CASSELTSGSYNEQFF,TGTGCCAGCAGTGAATTGACTAGCGGTTCCTACAATGAGCAGTTCTTC
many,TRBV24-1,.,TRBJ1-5,CATSDFRGQPQHF,TGTGCCACCAGTGATTTCAGGGGTCAGCCCCAGCATTTT
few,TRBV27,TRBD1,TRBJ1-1,CASSFDREATEAFF,TGTGCCAGCAGCTTTGACAGGGAGGCGACTGAAGCTTTCTTT